These 5 T cell receptor beta chains were all obtained from the same sample, sequenced in a study of blood T cell repertoires in COVID-19. Generated by immunoSEQ multiplex PCR, the TCRdb table keeps only in-frame clones and is missing some. There are about 150,000 clones in the sample; around four fifths occur only once, and under 3% lies in the top ten. Sample: peripheral blood. Source of these receptors: a woman aged 55-70 years with acute or convalescent COVID-19.

The chain recombines TRBV2 with TRBJ1-2; perhaps TRBD1 as D (5 bases). Trimming pared 6 bases from V and 8 bases from J, leaving 16 bases between. CDR3 length: 13 amino acids. The V gene's germline CDR1 is SNHLY and CDR2 FYNNEI. CDR3 nucleotides: TGTGCCAGCAGCGGGGGGAAAGGGGAAGGCTACACCTTC. Its translation is CASSGGKGEGYTF. The whole variable domain, filled in from reference TRBV2 and TRBJ1-2, reads EPEVTQTPSHQVTQMGQEVILRCVPISNHLYFYWYRQILGQKVEFLVSFYNNEISEKSEIFDDQFSVERPDGSNFTLKIRSTKLEDSAMYFCASSGGKGEGYTFGSGTRLTVV.

V usage is TRBV12-3 or TRBV12-4 and J usage is TRBJ1-2; weak D call: TRBD1 (5 bases). V was shortened by 7 bases and J by 7 bases, with 16 bases between the two germline ends. This CDR3 comprises 13 residues. The CDR3 coding sequence is TGTGCCAGCATTCTGGACATGGGTCGTGGCTACACCTTC. As protein: CASILDMGRGYTF.

This clone was observed a handful of times. This chain connects TRBV6-5 to TRBJ1-6; 10 nucleotides align to TRBD1. The CDR3 loop spans 14 amino acids. The V gene's germline CDR1 is MNHEY and CDR2 SVGAGI. V lost 4 bases to trimming and J lost 10 bases; unmatched junction nucleotides: 4. The CDR3 reads CASSSGQGKSPLHF. The CDR3 nucleotides read TGTGCCAGCAGTTCGGGACAGGGGAAGTCACCCCTCCACTTT.

The chain is built from TRBV5-4 and TRBJ2-7; D remains ambiguous. Deletions cut 0 bases from V and 3 bases from J, with 7 bases between. There are 13 residues in the CDR3. Germline CDR1 SGHNT, CDR2 YYREEE (reference sequence). The CDR3 DNA sequence: TGTGCCAGCAGCTTGGAGGCGGACTACGAGCAGTACTTC. Translated: CASSLEADYEQYF. The variable domain in full, completed from reference TRBV5-4 and TRBJ2-7, reads ETGVTQSPTHLIKTRGQQVTLRCSSQSGHNTVSWYQQALGQGPQFIFQYYREEENGRGNFPPRFSGLQFPNYSSELNVNALELDDSALYLCASSLEADYEQYFGPGTRLTVT.

The CDR3 is CASSRRDRGTYEQYF. The CDR3 DNA follows: TGTGCCAGCAGCCGACGGGACAGGGGGACCTACGAGCAGTACTTC. The V and J genes are TRBV9 and TRBJ2-7; 11 nucleotides align to TRBD1. This CDR3 comprises 15 residues. V was pared by 4 bases and J by 2 bases, with 5 bases of the junction left unmatched. Germline lookup yields CDR1 SGDLS and CDR2 YYNGEE.